These T cell receptor beta chains were read from a single sample in a study of blood T cells in healthy people across ages. TCRdb fed the 5' RACE reads into MiXCR, producing one record per CDR3 protein. The data contain some 900,000 distinct CDR3 sequences, around 49% of them singletons. Sample: blood. The receptors were gathered from a man younger than 45 in good health. CDR3s include the opening cysteine and the closing phenylalanine or tryptophan. A D gene is named only where the DNA matches it firmly. Rows may omit the clone size; those that give it use once, few, many or a size class.

>15|TRBV5-4|.|TRBD1|TRBJ1-4
TGTGCCAGCAGCTTGGGGACAGGGAGGAATGAAAAACTGTTTTTT
CASSLGTGRNEKLFF
>17|TRBV14|.|TRBD1|TRBJ2-3
TGTGCCAGCAGCCACTTACCGGGACAGGGACCCACAGATACGCAGTATTTT
CASSHLPGQGPTDTQYF
>12|TRBV6-5|few|.|TRBJ2-7
TGTGCCAGCAGCCGCCTTGGCTACGAGCAGTACTTC
CASSRLGYEQYF
>12|TRBV6-2/TRBV6-3|.|.|TRBJ1-5
TGTGCCAGCAGTTACTCGAGCAAGCCCCAGCATTTT
CASSYSSKPQHF
>14|TRBV5-5|few|.|TRBJ2-7
TGTGCCAGCAGCTGGAGGGACGGAGTCTACGAGCAGTACTTC
CASSWRDGVYEQYF
>15|TRBV4-3|.|.|TRBJ1-2
TGCGCCAGCAGCCAAGATCCGGGACACCATTATGGCTACACCTTC
CASSQDPGHHYGYTF
>12|TRBV30|.|.|TRBJ2-1
TGTGCCTGGAGTGTAGCGGGCAATGAGCAGTTCTTC
CAWSVAGNEQFF
>15|TRBV27|.|TRBD1|TRBJ1-2
TGTGCCAGCAGTTTAGGGCAGGGGGTTGTTTATGGCTACACCTTC
CASSLGQGVVYGYTF
>14|TRBV4-1|few|.|TRBJ1-1
TGCGCCAGCAGCCAAGATCAGGACAGAAAGGAGGCTTTCTTT
CASSQDQDRKEAFF
>14|TRBV4-1|.|TRBD2|TRBJ2-5
TGCGCCAGCAGCCAAGTCGGGACTAAAGAGACCCAGTACTTC
CASSQVGTKETQYF
>16|TRBV7-2|few|.|TRBJ2-1
TGTGCCAGCAGCTTAGCCCCGGGGGTGTCCTACAATGAGCAGTTCTTC
CASSLAPGVSYNEQFF
>15|TRBV12-3/TRBV12-4|few|TRBD1|TRBJ1-2
TGTGCCAGCAGTCCGGGACAGGCCTCTAACTATGGCTACACCTTC
CASSPGQASNYGYTF